Below are 23 T cell receptor beta chains sequenced from a single sample in a study of CXCR3-negative and CXCR3-positive naive CD8 T cells. Study-wide results and limits: Comparison of naive cells showed more hydrophobic TRB CDR3s in CXCR3-positive than in CXCR3-negative naive cells.

UMI-labeled TRB cDNA libraries were prepared by 5' RACE. After re-calling the 5' RACE reads, TCRdb lists one entry per CDR3 protein, DNA absent. The sample includes about 150,000 distinct CDR3 sequences. No antigens are known for them. The sequencing sample was made of naive CXCR3+ CD8+ T cells from blood. This sample's subset: CD45RO-CCR7+CD27+CD95- naive CD8+ T cells expressing CXCR3 (TNR3+). The origin of the receptors is a human donor in good health. Some clones in this sample may be carry-over from other donors' samples.

The V call is TRBV12-3 or TRBV12-4, the J call TRBJ2-7; TCRdb's D call, TRBD2, is unchecked because there is no DNA. The CDR3 totals 13 residues. CDR3 sequence: CASSLRVAGEQYF.

The chain has TRBV7-6 and TRBJ1-6. The CDR3 is made up of 14 amino acids. Germline assignment: CDR1 SGHVS and CDR2 FNYEAQ. CDR3: CASSLAFRDSPLHF.

The rearrangement links TRBV19 to TRBJ2-2; absent DNA, TCRdb's TRBD2 call cannot be checked. This CDR3 is built from 15 residues. Germline CDR1 and CDR2: LNHDA and SQIVND (reference sequence). CDR3 protein: CASSTWTSGTGELFF.

The chain couples TRBV4-3 to TRBJ1-4; TCRdb's D call, TRBD1, is unchecked because there is no DNA. The CDR3 extends over 15 amino acids. Germline loops: CDR1 LGHNA, CDR2 YSLEER. The CDR3 is CASSLRVTANEKLFF.

The J gene is TRBJ2-1, the V gene TRBV28; absent DNA, TCRdb's TRBD1 call cannot be checked. Germline lookup yields CDR1 MDHEN and CDR2 SYDVKM. This CDR3 spans 17 amino acids. CDR3 loop: CASRGLGTPQAYSEQFF. Using reference TRBV28 and TRBJ2-1 for the parts outside the CDR3, the full variable domain is DVKVTQSSRYLVKRTGEKVFLECVQDMDHENMFWYRQDPGLGLRLIYFSYDVKMKEKGDIPEGYSVSREKKERFSLILESASTNQTSMYLCASRGLGTPQAYSEQFFGPGTRLTVL.

This rearrangement joins TRBV4-1 to TRBJ1-6; TCRdb reports TRBD1, a call that lacks DNA to check it against. CDR1 MGHRA and CDR2 YSYEKL come from the germline V gene. CDR3 size: 16 residues. This chain's CDR3 is CASSHSSGQTNSPLHF.

The chain recombines TRBV6-6 with TRBJ2-2. The germline V gene has CDR1 MNHNY and CDR2 SVGAGI (reference sequence). The CDR3 is 14 amino acids. The CDR3 is CASRPGVGTGELFF.

CDR3 sequence: CASSQRGDSYEQFF. J is TRBJ2-1 and V is TRBV4-3; TCRdb's D call, TRBD1, is unchecked because there is no DNA. Germline V gives CDR1 LGHNA, CDR2 YSLEER. The CDR3 totals 14 residues.

The chain employs TRBV28 and TRBJ2-3; TCRdb proposes TRBD2, but this gene call is untestable without DNA. The germline gives CDR1 MDHEN, CDR2 SYDVKM. The CDR3 contains 15 residues. The CDR3 is CASSFVGGSGDTQYF.

The CDR3 reads CAISEDGAGVSGELFF. The chain combines TRBV10-3 with TRBJ2-2; TCRdb's assignment of TRBD2 cannot be checked, as there is no DNA. CDR1 ENHRY and CDR2 SYGVKD come from the germline V gene. This CDR3 has 16 amino acids.

V gene TRBV27 combines with J gene TRBJ2-3; with no DNA, the TCRdb D assignment of TRBD1 cannot be verified. The CDR3 extends over 15 amino acids. From germline, CDR1 is MNHEY and CDR2 SMNVEV (reference sequence). CDR3 residues: CASRGDRGRFSTQYF.

The V call is TRBV9, the J call TRBJ2-3; TCRdb calls TRBD2, which cannot be checked without DNA. This CDR3 comprises 16 residues. The germline V gene has CDR1 SGDLS and CDR2 YYNGEE. CDR3 amino acids: CASSISSGGATDTQYF.

V usage is TRBV12-3 or TRBV12-4 and J usage is TRBJ1-2. The length of the CDR3 is 11 residues. The CDR3: CASSLSRGYTF.

The chain links TRBV15 to TRBJ2-7; TCRdb proposes TRBD1, but this gene call is untestable without DNA. Germline V CDR1 and CDR2: LNHNV, YYDKDF (reference sequence). CDR3 length: 15 residues. Here the CDR3 reads CATSRKMAGESEQYF.

The chain combines TRBV28 with TRBJ2-3; with no DNA, the TCRdb D assignment of TRBD2 cannot be verified. The CDR3 consists of 17 residues. The germline V gene encodes CDR1 MDHEN and CDR2 SYDVKM. This CDR3 is CASSSRLAGRGTDTQYF.

The J gene is TRBJ1-2, the V gene TRBV7-8; without DNA, the TCRdb call of TRBD1 cannot be checked. This CDR3 is built from 16 residues. The germline gives CDR1 SGHVS, CDR2 FQNEAQ. The CDR3: CATLRDRVPRVGGYTF.

The rearrangement uses TRBV7-3 and TRBJ1-1. The CDR3 spans 14 residues. Per the germline V gene, CDR1 is SGHTA and CDR2 is FQGTGA. This CDR3 is CASSLEGWGSEAFF.

The gene calls are TRBV7-8 and TRBJ2-1; absent DNA, TCRdb's TRBD2 call cannot be checked. CDR1 and CDR2 (germline): SGHVS, FQNEAQ. This CDR3 has 16 residues. The CDR3 here is CASSPTSGRGFNEQFF.

The chain joins TRBV20-1 to TRBJ2-1; the D gene TCRdb calls, TRBD1, cannot be checked with no DNA. In germline, CDR1 is DFQATT, CDR2 SNEGSKA (reference sequence). The CDR3 is made up of 14 amino acids. CDR3 in amino acids: CSATGPGWVDEQFF.

The V and J genes are TRBV11-2 and TRBJ2-1; the D gene TCRdb calls, TRBD1, cannot be checked with no DNA. The CDR3 consists of 17 residues. The germline V gene has CDR1 SGHAT and CDR2 FQNNGV. The CDR3 here is CASSLDTGTGVDDEQFF.

The V call is TRBV6-5, the J call TRBJ2-1; TCRdb's assignment of TRBD1 cannot be checked, as there is no DNA. CDR1 is MNHEY and CDR2 is SVGAGI in the germline V gene. CDR3 length equals 14 residues. CDR3: CASSYSISGIEQFF.

V usage is TRBV6-2 or TRBV6-3 and J usage is TRBJ1-1. This CDR3 has 16 amino acids. CDR1 and CDR2 (germline): MNHEY, SVGEGT. The CDR3 loop reads CASSAYIRPGNTEAFF.

This rearrangement joins TRBV4-3 to TRBJ1-4. This CDR3 has 17 residues. CDR1 is LGHNA and CDR2 is YSLEER in the germline V gene. The CDR3 spells CASSQDSLGATNEKLFF.